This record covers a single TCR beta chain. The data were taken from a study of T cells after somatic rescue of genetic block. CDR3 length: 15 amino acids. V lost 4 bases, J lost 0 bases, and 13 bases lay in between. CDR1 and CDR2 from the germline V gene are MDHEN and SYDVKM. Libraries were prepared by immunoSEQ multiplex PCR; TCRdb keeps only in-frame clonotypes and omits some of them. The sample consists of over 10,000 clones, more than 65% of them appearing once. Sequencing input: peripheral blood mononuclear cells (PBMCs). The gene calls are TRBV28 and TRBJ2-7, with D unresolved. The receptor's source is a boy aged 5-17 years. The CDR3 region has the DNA TGTGCCAGCAGTTCGGAACCGCCTAACTCCTACGAGCAGTACTTC. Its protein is CASSSEPPNSYEQYF.